This TCR beta chain was sequenced during a study of T-cell memory formation after mild COVID-19. Study-level results: Among CD4+ contracting clones, most were CM and EM, and CD8+ ones EMRA.

This clonotype showed up many times. Antigen specificity is unknown. Barcoded TCR alpha and TCR beta cDNA libraries with UMIs came from 5'RACE using constant-segment primers. TCRdb passed the 5' RACE reads through MiXCR, listing each CDR3 protein once. The sample shows around 90,000 distinct CDR3 sequences, around 16% of them seen only once. This receptor was identified in a man between 18 and 29 years old who had mild COVID-19 (a few samples of this study predate the infection). Cell type and time point are not known. The sequenced material came from PBMCs or a T cell subset sorted from them (not recorded which).

This chain's CDR3 is CASTRGDSSSGANVLTF. CDR3 nucleotides: TGCGCCAGCACCCGGGGGGACAGCAGCTCTGGGGCCAACGTCCTGACTTTC. V gene TRBV4-3 combines with J gene TRBJ2-6, with D possibly being TRBD1 or TRBD2 (7 bases each). CDR1 is LGHNA and CDR2 is YSLEER in the germline V gene. Trimming cost V 7 bases and J 0 bases, with 16 bases left between them. The CDR3 has 17 residues.